This entry lists 25 T cell receptor beta chains sequenced from one sample in a study of siplizumab effects on memory and regulatory T cells. Some clones are missing from TCRdb's copy, which holds only in-frame ones; the method was immunoSEQ multiplex PCR. Of some 52,000 clones in the sample, under 98% were seen once. The material sequenced was naive CD4+ T cells sorted from blood. The source is a human donor in good health.

In DNA, the CDR3 is TGTGCCAGCAGCTTGGCAGCCTACGAGCAGTACTTC. It translates to CASSLAAYEQYF. This rearrangement joins TRBV11-3 to TRBJ2-7, with D unresolved. Trimming took off 3 bases at V and 2 bases at J, with 5 bases between the two ends. The CDR3 has 12 residues. Germline lookup yields CDR1 SGHNT and CDR2 YENEEA.

This clone came up once. Germline is not matched at one junction end, which may reflect a read error. This rearrangement joins TRBV2 to TRBJ1-6; D is ambiguous. Germline-derived CDR1 and CDR2 are SNHLY and FYNNEI. CDR3 length equals 11 residues. The CDR3 loop reads CASSVGPESYF. CDR3 DNA sequence: TGTGCCAGCAGTGTAGGGCCGGAGTCTTACTTT.

This clone has a single count. This rearrangement joins TRBV19 to TRBJ2-3; D unresolved. CDR3 length: 12 residues. Trimming pared 3 bases from V and 6 bases from J, leaving 7 bases between. Germline CDR1 is LNHDA and CDR2 is SQIVND (reference sequence). In DNA form, the CDR3 reads TGTGCCAGTAGTATTTCTTCGGATACGCAGTATTTT. It encodes CASSISSDTQYF.

The rearrangement joins TRBV7-2 to TRBJ1-2; D not certain. Germline CDR1 and CDR2: SGHTA and FQGNSA. The CDR3 is made up of 13 amino acids. V lost 0 bases and J lost 5, with 7 bases in between. The CDR3 spells CASSLARLYGYTF. In DNA form, the CDR3 reads TGTGCCAGCAGCTTAGCCAGGTTGTATGGCTACACCTTC.

The rearrangement links TRBV7-8 to TRBJ1-5; a weak D match, TRBD1 (6 bases). CDR1 and CDR2 (germline): SGHVS, FQNEAQ. Trimming took off 4 bases at V and 6 bases at J, with 16 bases between the two ends. The CDR3 is 15 amino acids. Written as DNA, the CDR3 is TGTGCCAGCAGCTACTACAGGGATCTTGGTCAGCCCCAGCATTTT. It specifies CASSYYRDLGQPQHF.

The genes are TRBV6-6 and TRBJ2-7; D possibly matches TRBD1 or TRBD2 (5 bases each). CDR1 and CDR2 from the germline V gene are MNHNY and SVGAGI (reference sequence). This CDR3 spans 16 amino acids. V was trimmed by 0 bases and J by 1 base, leaving 13 bases between them. CDR3 loop: CASSYSNGTPSYEQYF. The CDR3 DNA sequence: TGTGCCAGCAGTTACTCCAACGGGACGCCATCCTACGAGCAGTACTTC.

The gene calls are TRBV2 and TRBJ1-6; D gene unclear. CDR1 is SNHLY and CDR2 is FYNNEI in the germline V gene. The CDR3 spans 15 residues. The V gene lost 5 bases and the J gene lost 8 bases, with 16 bases spanning the gap. In DNA, the CDR3 is TGTGCCAGCAGTCGGGAGGGCCCCCCTGATTCACCCCTCCACTTT. Amino acid sequence: CASSREGPPDSPLHF.

This sequence joins TRBV29-1 and TRBJ1-1; perhaps TRBD1 as D (5 bases). The CDR3 spans 11 residues. Trimming took off 7 bases at V and 10 bases at J, with 16 bases between the two ends. From germline, CDR1 is SQVTM and CDR2 ANQGSEA. CDR3 residues: CSATTGFVAFF. CDR3 DNA sequence: TGCAGCGCAACAACAGGTTTTGTAGCTTTCTTT.

V is TRBV29-1 and J is TRBJ2-7; no clear D. Trimming shortened V by 4 bases and J by 6 bases, and 4 bases separated the two germline ends. The CDR3 covers 9 residues. Germline assignment: CDR1 SQVTM and CDR2 ANQGSEA. CDR3 in amino acids: CSVAFEQYF. As DNA, the CDR3 is TGCAGCGTTGCGTTCGAGCAGTACTTC.

Here the CDR3 reads CASSWGQGSRYEQYF. The CDR3 DNA reads TGTGCCAGCAGCTGGGGACAGGGATCTCGGTACGAGCAGTACTTC. V gene TRBV7-6 combines with J gene TRBJ2-7, with 9 nucleotides matching TRBD1. The V gene's germline CDR1 is SGHVS and CDR2 FNYEAQ. The V segment lost 4 bases and the J segment 4 bases; nucleotides outside the gene matches: 8. The CDR3 consists of 15 residues.

This clone was seen once. The chain uses TRBV30 and TRBJ2-1; D is ambiguous. V was shortened by 0 bases and J by 4 bases, with 4 bases between the two germline ends. The CDR3 is made up of 12 amino acids. CDR1 GTSNPN and CDR2 SVGIG come from the germline V gene (reference sequence). The DNA for the CDR3 is TGTGCCTGGAGTGTAGGGTACAATGAGCAGTTCTTC. Translated, it gives CAWSVGYNEQFF.

The V gene is TRBV18, the J gene TRBJ1-1; TRBD1 matches 7 bases. Germline V gene data show CDR1 as KGHSH and CDR2 as LQKENI. The CDR3 loop spans 15 amino acids. V trimming: 2 bases; J trimming: 6 bases; junction bases outside the gene matches: 9. CDR3 sequence: CASSPIGQGGAEAFF. CDR3 in DNA: TGTGCCAGCTCACCAATAGGTCAGGGGGGAGCTGAAGCTTTCTTT.

In regard to this clone: Other DNA sequences within the sample encode an identical CDR3. This chain links TRBV7-2 with TRBJ2-7; 10 bases match TRBD2. The CDR3 length is 15 residues. Trimming took 5 bases from V and 0 from J; bases not matched to a gene: 4. CDR1 and CDR2 from the germline V gene are SGHTA and FQGNSA. CDR3 region: CASSLGLAPSYEQYF. The CDR3 coding sequence is TGTGCCAGCAGCCTGGGACTAGCGCCCTCCTACGAGCAGTACTTC.

The gene calls are TRBV15 and TRBJ1-2; D call uncertain. This CDR3 comprises 13 residues. The V end lost 1 base, the J end lost 2 bases, and 5 bases lay between the germline ends. CDR1 is LNHNV, CDR2 YYDKDF, per germline (reference sequence). In DNA form, the CDR3 reads TGTGCCACCAGCAGAGGAGGAAACTATGGCTACACCTTC. This encodes CATSRGGNYGYTF.

The chain has TRBV30 and TRBJ2-1, with 10 bases lining up with TRBD2. Germline V lookup: CDR1 GTSNPN, CDR2 SVGIG (reference sequence). The ends lost 2 bases at V and 5 bases at J; junction bases unmatched: 6. This CDR3 is 15 amino acids long. In nucleotides, the CDR3 is TGTGCCTGGAGTAGGGGGACTAGCGCAAACAATGAGCAGTTCTTC. Amino acids: CAWSRGTSANNEQFF.

The V call is TRBV7-2, the J call TRBJ2-1; D is undetermined. CDR1 SGHTA and CDR2 FQGNSA come from the germline V gene. The ends were cut back, 0 bases at V and 2 bases at J, with 5 bases in the middle. This CDR3 contains 14 residues. The CDR3 bases are TGTGCCAGCAGCTTAGCACCCCCCTACAATGAGCAGTTCTTC. This sequence encodes CASSLAPPYNEQFF.

This clone occurred once. This chain connects TRBV30 to TRBJ1-1; 8 positions match TRBD1. The CDR3 is made up of 13 amino acids. Germline lookup yields CDR1 GTSNPN and CDR2 SVGIG (reference sequence). V lost 5 bases and J lost 5; bases outside the gene matches: 7. The CDR3 bases are TGTGCCTGGGGCGGACAGGGAGGGACTGAAGCTTTCTTT. Protein sequence: CAWGGQGGTEAFF. Based on the CDR3 plus reference TRBV30 and TRBJ1-1, the full variable domain is SQTIHQWPATLVQPVGSPLSLECTVEGTSNPNLYWYRQAAGRGLQLLFYSVGIGQISSEVPQNLSASRPQDRQFILSSKKLLLSDSGFYLCAWGGQGGTEAFFGQGTRLTVV.

The gene calls are TRBV6-1 and TRBJ1-5; TRBD1 matches 8 bases. CDR1 is MNHNS, CDR2 SASEGT, per germline. This CDR3 spans 15 amino acids. With V trimmed by 8 bases and J by 7 bases, 13 bases remained unmatched. In DNA form, the CDR3 reads TGTGCCAGCTTCGACCCAACAGGGGGAGGCCAGCCCCAGCATTTT. Protein product: CASFDPTGGGQPQHF.

This chain connects TRBV6-6 to TRBJ2-2, with 8 bases aligning to TRBD1. The V and J ends lost 8 bases and 5 bases, in that order; junction bases with no gene match: 7. Germline V gene data show CDR1 as MNHNY and CDR2 as SVGAGI (reference sequence). The length of the CDR3 is 14 residues. The CDR3 DNA reads TGTGCCAGCGACAGGGGTGGTCGTACCGGGGAGCTGTTTTTT. Translation: CASDRGGRTGELFF.

The chain is built from TRBV4-1 and TRBJ2-3; TRBD2 might be the D (5 bases). The CDR3 totals 15 residues. Trimming removed 4 bases from V and 3 bases from J, with 14 bases in between. CDR1 MGHRA and CDR2 YSYEKL come from the germline V gene. The CDR3: CASSRTYGTTDTQYF. The CDR3 nucleotides read TGCGCCAGCAGCCGGACTTACGGAACAACAGATACGCAGTATTTT.

The chain joins TRBV7-2 to TRBJ2-7, with D unresolved. The CDR3 length is 14 residues. CDR1 and CDR2 (germline): SGHTA, FQGNSA. The V end was cut by 1 base, the J end by 3 bases, with 10 bases between. CDR3: CASSLGRADYEQYF. The CDR3 DNA follows: TGTGCCAGCAGCTTAGGAAGGGCAGACTACGAGCAGTACTTC.

The V and J genes are TRBV13 and TRBJ2-3; D is undetermined. This CDR3 is built from 12 residues. Trimming cost V 1 base and J 3 bases, with 2 bases left between them. Germline CDR1 is PRHDT and CDR2 is FYEKMQ (reference sequence). The CDR3 loop is CASSLATDTQYF. The CDR3 DNA reads TGTGCCAGCAGCTTAGCGACAGATACGCAGTATTTT.

The rearrangement joins TRBV7-3 to TRBJ2-1, with D perhaps being TRBD1 or TRBD2 (5 bases each). The CDR3 extends over 16 amino acids. The V gene lost 5 bases and the J gene lost 0 bases, with 14 bases spanning the gap. From germline, CDR1 is SGHTA and CDR2 FQGTGA. CDR3 coding DNA: TGTGCCAGCAGCCCCCAGAGGGGCCCCTCCTACAATGAGCAGTTCTTC. Translated: CASSPQRGPSYNEQFF.

The V gene is TRBV6-5, the J gene TRBJ2-3, with D possibly being TRBD1 or TRBD2 (5 bases each). There are 13 residues in the CDR3. V dropped 10 bases and J dropped 0 bases, with 11 bases sitting between them. Germline values: CDR1 MNHEY, CDR2 SVGAGI. The CDR3 bases are TGTGCCACCAAGAGGGGAAGCACAGATACGCAGTATTTT. It encodes CATKRGSTDTQYF.

V and J are TRBV19 and TRBJ2-7; D might be TRBD1 (5 bases). The CDR3 contains 13 residues. Germline V gene lookup returns CDR1 LNHDA and CDR2 SQIVND (reference sequence). Trimming took 7 bases from V and 5 from J, leaving 15 bases between them. This CDR3 is CASNMGLAHEQYF. DNA for the CDR3: TGTGCCAGTAACATGGGGCTGGCTCACGAGCAGTACTTC. The variable domain in full, with the rest retrieved from reference TRBV19 and TRBJ2-7, is DGGITQSPKYLFRKEGQNVTLSCEQNLNHDAMYWYRQDPGQGLRLIYYSQIVNDFQKGDIAEGYSVSREKKESFPLTVTSAQKNPTAFYLCASNMGLAHEQYFGPGTRLTVT.